The 20 T cell receptor beta chains given below trace back to one sample, sequenced in a study of shared clonotypes between healthy human individuals (TCRdb year 2020). Preparation of the library involved the immunoSEQ multiplex PCR assay. TCRdb took this table from immuneACCESS and kept in-frame rearrangements with V and J called. Such tables lack part of the clones; where checked against another copy, unresolved V genes explain under half of the gap, and the rest is unexplained. Recorded for this sample are about 480,000 clones; about four fifths of them occurred a single time. Of the sample, 10% to 15% is held by the ten largest clones. The sequenced material came from PBMCs. The receptors here all came from a woman aged 40 to 49 in good health. Some clones in this sample may be carry-over from other donors' samples.

This chain links TRBV19 with TRBJ1-4; the D gene is possibly TRBD1 (5 bases). Germline CDR1 reads LNHDA; CDR2 reads SQIVND (reference sequence). The CDR3 contains 13 residues. V lost 7 bases, J lost 1 base, and 7 bases lay in between. The CDR3, as DNA: TGTGCCAGTAACCAGGGAACTAATGAAAAACTGTTTTTT. It is translated as CASNQGTNEKLFF. The whole variable domain, filled in from reference TRBV19 and TRBJ1-4, reads DGGITQSPKYLFRKEGQNVTLSCEQNLNHDAMYWYRQDPGQGLRLIYYSQIVNDFQKGDIAEGYSVSREKKESFPLTVTSAQKNPTAFYLCASNQGTNEKLFFGSGTQLSVL.

The V gene is TRBV5-1, the J gene TRBJ1-1, with 7 bases aligning to TRBD1. Per germline, CDR1 SGHRS and CDR2 YFSETQ. The ends lost 4 bases at V and 4 bases at J; junction bases unmatched: 10. The CDR3 is made up of 15 amino acids. CDR3 residues: CASSQTLTGPTEAFF. The DNA of the CDR3 is TGCGCCAGCAGCCAAACACTGACAGGGCCCACTGAAGCTTTCTTT.

The gene calls are TRBV11-2 and TRBJ2-7; 9 bases agree with TRBD1. Trimming removed 5 bases from V and 6 bases from J; junction bases left unmatched: 11. CDR3 length equals 15 residues. The germline CDR1 and CDR2 sequences are SGHAT and FQNNGV. CDR3 residues: CASSPTAGTGREQYF. The CDR3 DNA reads as TGTGCCAGCAGCCCAACAGCCGGGACAGGGCGCGAGCAGTACTTC.

There are a few counts of this clone. The chain is built from TRBV2 and TRBJ2-2; the D is unclear. The ends were cut back, 5 bases at V and 1 base at J, with 8 bases in the middle. Germline CDR1 is SNHLY and CDR2 is FYNNEI. This CDR3 comprises 14 residues. The CDR3 is CASSSQVNTGELFF. CDR3 DNA: TGTGCCAGCAGTAGCCAGGTGAACACCGGGGAGCTGTTTTTT.

For the CDR3, the DNA is TGTGCCAGCAGTTCACCGATACCAAATGAGCAGTTCTTC. It is translated as CASSSPIPNEQFF. The rearrangement joins TRBV28 to TRBJ2-1; D is undetermined. Trimming cost V 4 bases and J 7 bases, with 11 bases left between them. There are 13 residues in the CDR3. Germline V gene lookup returns CDR1 MDHEN and CDR2 SYDVKM.

This chain links TRBV6-5 with TRBJ2-1; D is ambiguous. V was shortened by 0 bases and J by 5 bases, with 8 bases between the two germline ends. The germline V gene encodes CDR1 MNHEY and CDR2 SVGAGI. This CDR3 region has 14 residues. CDR3 residues: CASSYSGGDNEQFF. CDR3 in DNA: TGTGCCAGCAGTTACTCGGGCGGAGACAATGAGCAGTTCTTC.

This chain links TRBV19 with TRBJ2-7, with 11 positions matching TRBD1. This CDR3 contains 15 residues. CDR1 LNHDA and CDR2 SQIVND come from the germline V gene (reference sequence). J lost 4 bases, V lost 6 bases, and 8 bases had no gene match. CDR3 sequence (DNA): TGTGCCAGTAGCAGACCTGGGACAGGGGGATACGAGCAGTACTTC. It is translated as CASSRPGTGGYEQYF.

The rearrangement links TRBV7-8 to TRBJ2-7; TRBD2 aligns across 10 bases. In germline, CDR1 is SGHVS, CDR2 FQNEAQ. The CDR3 extends over 15 amino acids. J lost 0 bases, V lost 5 bases, and 4 bases had no gene match. In nucleotides, the CDR3 is TGTGCCAGCAGCGCCTCTAGCGGGAGCTCCTACGAGCAGTACTTC. Translation gives CASSASSGSSYEQYF.

The rearrangement uses TRBV28 and TRBJ1-5; the D gene is possibly TRBD1 (5 bases). Germline V gene sequence: CDR1 MDHEN, CDR2 SYDVKM. V shed 3 bases and J shed 8 bases, with 20 bases lying between them. There are 16 residues in the CDR3. The CDR3 bases are TGTGCCAGCAGTTTTTCGTCGGGGGATAGTGGAGAGCCCCAGCATTTT. Residues: CASSFSSGDSGEPQHF.

The CDR3 reads CASSQDVGAGGPYEQYF. The CDR3 DNA reads TGTGCCAGCAGCCAAGATGTGGGGGCGGGAGGGCCTTACGAGCAGTACTTC. This chain uses TRBV4-2 with TRBJ2-7; 9 bases map to TRBD2. In germline, CDR1 is LGHNA, CDR2 YNFKEQ. V was clipped by 0 bases and J by 4 bases; unmatched bases: 10. CDR3 length: 17 amino acids.

This clone was seen only a few times. The V gene is TRBV4-3, the J gene TRBJ2-7, with D perhaps TRBD1 (5 bases). Germline-derived CDR1 and CDR2 are LGHNA and YSLEER. The ends were cut back, 0 bases at V and 6 bases at J, with 15 bases in the middle. The CDR3 has 15 amino acids. CDR3 in amino acids: CASSQELRWGGEQYF. CDR3 in DNA: TGCGCCAGCAGCCAAGAGCTCAGGTGGGGCGGCGAGCAGTACTTC.

The chain couples TRBV28 to TRBJ2-5; 7 positions agree with TRBD1. The length of the CDR3 is 14 residues. Germline V gene sequence: CDR1 MDHEN, CDR2 SYDVKM. V shed 10 bases, J shed 5 bases, and the junction held 13 bases outside the gene matches. The CDR3 protein is CATVSERGPETQYF. The CDR3 bases are TGTGCCACCGTTTCGGAAAGGGGGCCGGAGACCCAGTACTTC.

In its sample, this clone was seen many times. The gene calls are TRBV7-3 and TRBJ2-1, with D unclear. This CDR3 region has 15 residues. Trimming stripped 6 bases from V and 4 bases from J, with 16 bases between. Germline CDR1 is SGHTA and CDR2 is FQGTGA. The CDR3 DNA is TGTGCCAGCAGGAACGCAGGACCAAAGTACAATGAGCAGTTCTTC. This translates into CASRNAGPKYNEQFF.

CDR3 residues: CASSPLSGEQFF. DNA of the CDR3: TGTGCCAGCAGCCCGCTTTCCGGGGAGCAGTTCTTC. This chain uses TRBV6-6 with TRBJ2-1; D is undetermined. The CDR3 runs 12 residues. Per germline, CDR1 MNHNY and CDR2 SVGAGI (reference sequence). The V end lost 6 bases, the J end lost 10 bases, and 13 bases lay between the germline ends.

This clone was seen more than once but under ten times. The CDR3 coding sequence is TGCGCCAGCAGTGAGACCTATTTGTGGGACAGGGAGGAGCAGTACTTC. As protein: CASSETYLWDREEQYF. This chain links TRBV10-1 with TRBJ2-7; TRBD1 aligns across 9 bases. This CDR3 spans 16 amino acids. Looked up from germline, CDR1 is WNHNN and CDR2 is SYGVQD (reference sequence). V dropped 2 bases and J dropped 7; count of bases not matched to a gene: 12.

The chain is built from TRBV19 and TRBJ1-5; 8 nucleotides agree with TRBD1. V lost 9 bases to trimming and J lost 7 bases; unmatched junction nucleotides: 14. The germline V gene has CDR1 LNHDA and CDR2 SQIVND (reference sequence). This CDR3 region has 15 residues. The DNA for the CDR3 is TGTGCCAGCCAAATCTCTCCAGGGGGCAGACAGCCCCAGCATTTT. Its protein product is CASQISPGGRQPQHF.

The chain has TRBV11-2 and TRBJ2-1, with 16 positions matching TRBD2. Per germline, CDR1 SGHAT and CDR2 FQNNGV. J was trimmed by 1 base and V by 8 bases; bases with no gene match: 5. CDR3 length: 17 amino acids. This chain's CDR3 is CASGTSGRAVSYNEQFF. Written as DNA, the CDR3 is TGTGCCAGCGGGACTAGCGGGAGGGCCGTATCCTACAATGAGCAGTTCTTC.

The chain has TRBV11-2 and TRBJ1-2, with a possible D match to TRBD1 (5 bases). From germline, CDR1 is SGHAT and CDR2 FQNNGV. The germline V and J ends were trimmed by 4 bases and 2 bases, with 14 bases remaining between them. The CDR3 loop spans 15 amino acids. In DNA, the CDR3 is TGTGCCAGCAGCTGGGATATCGGGGGGAACTATGGCTACACCTTC. It yields the protein CASSWDIGGNYGYTF.

The rearrangement joins TRBV11-2 to TRBJ2-5; the D call may be TRBD1 or TRBD2 (6 bases each). Between the trimmed V and J ends, which lost 2 bases and 4 bases, there was a span of 14 bases. The CDR3 is made up of 15 amino acids. Germline CDR1 is SGHAT and CDR2 is FQNNGV. The CDR3 nucleotides are TGTGCCAGCAGCTTAAGGGGTGGGGGGCCAGAGACCCAGTACTTC. It specifies CASSLRGGGPETQYF.

This chain's CDR3 is CASSFLAGVDNEQFF. CDR3 bases: TGTGCCAGCAGCTTCCTAGCGGGAGTGGACAATGAGCAGTTCTTC. The chain uses TRBV7-8 and TRBJ2-1; 10 bases fit TRBD2. Germline CDR1 SGHVS, CDR2 FQNEAQ. The CDR3 covers 15 residues. Trimming took 3 bases from V and 5 from J; bases not matched to a gene: 4.